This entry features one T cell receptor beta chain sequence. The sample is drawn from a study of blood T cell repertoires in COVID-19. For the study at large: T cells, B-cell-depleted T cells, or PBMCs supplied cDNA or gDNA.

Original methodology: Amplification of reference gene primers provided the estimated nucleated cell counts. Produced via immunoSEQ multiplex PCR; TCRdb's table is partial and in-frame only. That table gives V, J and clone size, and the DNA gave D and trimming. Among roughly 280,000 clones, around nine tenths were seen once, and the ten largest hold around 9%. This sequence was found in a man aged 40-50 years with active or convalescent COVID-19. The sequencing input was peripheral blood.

The CDR3 spells CASSFGTWDTQYF. The CDR3 DNA follows: TGTGCCAGCAGCTTCGGGACTTGGGATACGCAGTATTTT. The chain employs TRBV5-4 and TRBJ2-3; D might be TRBD2 (6 bases). Per the germline V gene, CDR1 is SGHNT and CDR2 is YYREEE (reference sequence). V gave up 2 bases and J gave up 6 bases, with 10 bases separating them. The CDR3 loop spans 13 amino acids.